The source of this T cell receptor beta chain is a study of control samples from healthy donors and cancer patients. This table comes from immunoSEQ multiplex PCR, and its TCRdb copy is limited to in-frame clones, with some not included. This table has roughly 150,000 clones, 93% appearing once. Sequencing used blood. The TCR sequence derives from a man aged 45-65 years in good health.

This CDR3 is CASSSEGGYTF. As DNA, the CDR3 is TGTGCCAGCAGTTCCGAGGGGGGCTACACCTTC. The chain is built from TRBV28 and TRBJ1-2; a weak D match, TRBD1 (5 bases). Germline V gene lookup returns CDR1 MDHEN and CDR2 SYDVKM. V was trimmed by 4 bases and J by 8 bases, leaving 8 bases between them. There are 11 residues in the CDR3.